The 14 T cell receptor beta chains given below trace back to one sample, sequenced in a study of OX40 agonist ivuxolimab in advanced cancers. The library was produced with the immunoSEQ multiplex PCR assay. TCRdb obtained this table from immuneACCESS and retained in-frame rearrangements with V and J assigned. These tables miss some clones; where compared with another copy, unresolved V genes account for less than half of the shortfall, and the remainder is unexplained. Here the sample has some 50,000 clones; 65% to 85% occur a single time. The ten most abundant clones make up about 1.8% of the sample. The input for sequencing was CD4+ or CD8+ T cells sorted from blood, taken in a trial of the OX40 agonist ivuxolimab. Receptors were obtained from an adult with an advanced solid tumor such as melanoma, head and neck, liver or kidney cancer.

This clone came up a few times. This chain links TRBV30 with TRBJ2-7; D is unresolved. The ends were cut back, 1 base at V and 7 bases at J, with 8 bases in the middle. Germline CDR1 is GTSNPN and CDR2 is SVGIG (reference sequence). The CDR3 spans 11 residues. The CDR3 loop reads CAWSDRMEQYF. The CDR3 region has the DNA TGTGCCTGGAGTGACCGGATGGAGCAGTACTTC.

Only one count was recorded for this clone. The chain recombines TRBV10-3 with TRBJ2-7, with 11 bases matching TRBD2. The germline CDR1 and CDR2 sequences are ENHRY and SYGVKD. CDR3 length: 15 residues. V dropped 3 bases and J dropped 4; count of bases not matched to a gene: 5. CDR3 amino acids: CAISDSGTSGYEQYF. In DNA form, the CDR3 reads TGTGCCATCAGTGATTCCGGGACTAGCGGTTACGAGCAGTACTTC.

The chain combines TRBV9 with TRBJ2-3; D is possibly TRBD2 (6 bases). This CDR3 has 15 residues. Germline CDR1 reads SGDLS; CDR2 reads YYNGEE. Trimming took off 1 base at V and 0 bases at J, with 9 bases between the two ends. CDR3 sequence: CASSVHAGSTDTQYF. The DNA for the CDR3 is TGTGCCAGCAGCGTACATGCGGGGAGCACAGATACGCAGTATTTT.

The chain employs TRBV30 and TRBJ2-7; D is ambiguous. CDR3 length equals 14 residues. Germline assignment: CDR1 GTSNPN and CDR2 SVGIG (reference sequence). The V end lost 1 base, the J end lost 6 bases, and 16 bases lay between the germline ends. CDR3 in amino acids: CAWSGSEISGEQYF. In DNA form, the CDR3 reads TGTGCCTGGAGTGGGTCCGAGATTTCCGGCGAGCAGTACTTC.

The V and J genes are TRBV5-1 and TRBJ1-1; weak D call: TRBD1 (5 bases). Trimming removed 5 bases from V and 2 bases from J, with 10 bases in between. Germline V gene sequence: CDR1 SGHRS, CDR2 YFSETQ. The CDR3 has 13 residues. CDR3 residues: CASRAGVNTEAFF. The CDR3 region has the DNA TGCGCCAGCAGGGCGGGGGTAAACACTGAAGCTTTCTTT.

The chain has TRBV9 and TRBJ1-1; D is perhaps TRBD1 (6 bases). Looked up from germline, CDR1 is SGDLS and CDR2 is YYNGEE. V was shortened by 4 bases and J by 0 bases, with 10 bases between the two germline ends. CDR3 length: 14 amino acids. The CDR3 nucleotides read TGTGCCAGCAGCCTACAGGGCTTGAACACTGAAGCTTTCTTT. This gives the protein CASSLQGLNTEAFF.

Only one count was recorded for this clone. The rearrangement joins TRBV2 to TRBJ1-3; 8 nucleotides align to TRBD1. The CDR3 sequence is 14 residues long. V lost 6 bases, J lost 4 bases, and 5 bases stayed unmatched. Germline CDR1 SNHLY, CDR2 FYNNEI. CDR3 region: CASSPTGEGNTIYF. The CDR3 DNA reads TGTGCCAGCAGCCCGACAGGGGAAGGAAACACCATATATTTT.

The rearrangement links TRBV18 to TRBJ2-2; 7 nucleotides match TRBD1. The CDR3 totals 14 residues. The germline gives CDR1 KGHSH, CDR2 LQKENI. The J segment lost 3 bases and the V segment lost 5 bases, leaving 3 bases of the junction unmatched. CDR3 region: CASSSQGHTGELFF. The CDR3 coding sequence is TGTGCCAGCTCATCACAGGGGCACACCGGGGAGCTGTTTTTT.

This sequence joins TRBV6-1 and TRBJ1-1, with a possible D match to TRBD1 (5 bases). Trimming cost V 1 base and J 10 bases, with 16 bases left between them. Per germline, CDR1 MNHNS and CDR2 SASEGT. This CDR3 is built from 14 residues. The CDR3 reads CASSEVRGSGGAFF. The CDR3 nucleotides are TGTGCCAGCAGTGAAGTAAGGGGATCCGGGGGAGCTTTCTTT.

The V gene is TRBV5-1, the J gene TRBJ1-1, with 9 bases fitting TRBD1. This CDR3 is 14 amino acids long. Germline V gene lookup returns CDR1 SGHRS and CDR2 YFSETQ. V was pared by 0 bases and J by 7 bases, with 4 bases of the junction left unmatched. The CDR3, as DNA: TGCGCCAGCAGCTTGGACAGGGGGCCGGGTGAAGCTTTCTTT. It yields the protein CASSLDRGPGEAFF.

The chain combines TRBV11-2 with TRBJ1-4, with D maybe TRBD1 (6 bases). Trimming took 0 bases from V and 8 from J, leaving 16 bases between them. Germline V lookup: CDR1 SGHAT, CDR2 FQNNGV. The CDR3 has 16 residues. CDR3 sequence (DNA): TGTGCCAGCAGCTTAGAAGGGGGACGGACTTGGGAAAAACTGTTTTTT. This translates into CASSLEGGRTWEKLFF. The whole variable domain, remainder taken from reference TRBV11-2 and TRBJ1-4, is EAGVAQSPRYKIIEKRQSVAFWCNPISGHATLYWYQQILGQGPKLLIQFQNNGVVDDSQLPKDRFSAERLKGVDSTLKIQPAKLEDSAVYLCASSLEGGRTWEKLFFGSGTQLSVL.

The chain is built from TRBV27 and TRBJ2-7, with D tentatively TRBD1 or TRBD2 (6 bases each). The germline V gene has CDR1 MNHEY and CDR2 SMNVEV (reference sequence). Trimming shortened V by 2 bases and J by 0 bases, and 14 bases separated the two germline ends. The CDR3 sequence is 16 residues long. The CDR3 region is CASSLPRGRASYEQYF. CDR3 DNA sequence: TGTGCCAGCAGTTTACCCCGGGGGCGGGCCTCCTACGAGCAGTACTTC.

The V gene is TRBV4-2, the J gene TRBJ2-2, with D tentatively TRBD2 (5 bases). In germline, CDR1 is LGHNA, CDR2 YNFKEQ. V was pared by 7 bases and J by 4 bases, with 7 bases between. CDR3 size: 12 residues. Here the CDR3 DNA reads TGTGCCAGCAACGAGGGCACCGGGGAGCTGTTTTTT. This encodes CASNEGTGELFF.

This clone has just a few counts. The chain recombines TRBV7-9 with TRBJ1-1; a possible D gene is TRBD1 (5 bases). The length of the CDR3 is 14 residues. Per germline, CDR1 SEHNR and CDR2 FQNEAQ (reference sequence). The V end lost 3 bases, the J end lost 1 base, and 9 bases lay between the germline ends. This CDR3 is CASSLGTSNTEAFF. DNA of the CDR3: TGTGCCAGCAGCTTGGGGACGTCGAACACTGAAGCTTTCTTT.